This paragraph reports one TCR beta chain. The data were obtained in a study of blood T cell repertoires in COVID-19. As for the study in general: PBMCs, B-cell-depleted T cells, or T cells were the source of the cDNA or gDNA that made up the material.

Germline V gene data show CDR1 as SEHNR and CDR2 as FQNEAQ (reference sequence). The V end lost 4 bases, the J end lost 0 bases, and 15 bases lay between the germline ends. The CDR3 has 17 amino acids. Clones were sequenced by immunoSEQ multiplex PCR, and TCRdb holds only the in-frame ones, with some missing. The sample lists about 440,000 clones, roughly 87% seen once, with over 1.5% in the top ten. The TCR sequence derives from a woman between 18 and 29 years old with acute COVID-19. J is TRBJ1-4 and V is TRBV7-9, with D possibly TRBD1 on 5 matching bases. The sample consisted of PBMCs or T cells enriched from blood (not recorded which). The CDR3 is CASSSLLLQATNEKLFF. CDR3 nucleotides: TGTGCCAGCAGCTCCTTACTCCTACAGGCAACTAATGAAAAACTGTTTTTT.